Shown below are 6 T cell receptor beta chains from a single sample sequenced in a study of blood T cell repertoires in COVID-19. Clones were sequenced by immunoSEQ multiplex PCR, and TCRdb holds only the in-frame ones, with some missing. The sample consists of about 250,000 clones, 85% of them appearing once. The sample comprised PBMCs or T cells enriched from blood (not recorded which). The receptors shown here come from a woman between 50 and 59 years old with acute COVID-19.

The genes are TRBV7-7 and TRBJ1-5; the D is unclear. Germline CDR1 is SSHAT and CDR2 is FNYEAQ (reference sequence). The CDR3 covers 16 residues. The DNA for the CDR3 is TGTGCTAGAAAATTAGGACGAGTAGGAGGGAATCAGCCCCAGCATTTT. Translating gives CARKLGRVGGNQPQHF. Using reference TRBV7-7 and TRBJ1-5 for the parts outside the CDR3, the full variable domain is GAGVSQSPRYKVTKRGQDVTLRCDPISSHATLYWYQQALGQGPEFLTYFNYEAQPDKSGLPSDRFSAERPEGSISTLTIQRTEQRDSAMYRCARKLGRVGGNQPQHFGDGTRLSIL.

The chain combines TRBV3-1 (or the pseudogene TRBV3-2) with TRBJ2-3; a weak D match, TRBD2 (6 bases). The V and J ends lost 3 bases and 1 base respectively, with 14 bases between them. Germline CDR1 is LGHDT and CDR2 is YNNKEL (reference sequence). This CDR3 region has 16 residues. CDR3 sequence: CASSQGGGSGTDTQYF. The DNA of the CDR3 is TGTGCCAGCAGCCAGGGTGGGGGGAGTGGCACAGATACGCAGTATTTT.

J is TRBJ2-5 and V is TRBV6-5; 11 bases agree with TRBD2. J was trimmed by 3 bases and V by 0 bases; bases with no gene match: 3. The CDR3 loop spans 16 amino acids. Germline CDR1 is MNHEY and CDR2 is SVGAGI. The CDR3 sequence: CASSYSTSGDKETQYF. Written as DNA, the CDR3 is TGTGCCAGCAGTTACTCGACTAGCGGGGACAAAGAGACCCAGTACTTC.

The chain joins TRBV6-6 to TRBJ2-5; D is unresolved. The CDR3 length is 14 residues. CDR1 is MNHNY and CDR2 is SVGAGI in the germline V gene (reference sequence). V was trimmed by 0 bases and J by 5 bases, leaving 10 bases between them. The CDR3: CASSYSVTSETQYF. CDR3 coding DNA: TGTGCCAGCAGTTACTCCGTGACAAGCGAGACCCAGTACTTC.

The chain employs TRBV19 and TRBJ2-2, with D tentatively TRBD2 (6 bases). The CDR3 consists of 14 residues. Germline assignment: CDR1 LNHDA and CDR2 SQIVND (reference sequence). V gave up 5 bases and J gave up 4 bases, with 11 bases separating them. The CDR3: CASSPGTFTGELFF. The CDR3 nucleotides read TGTGCCAGTAGTCCCGGGACTTTCACCGGGGAGCTGTTTTTT.

This sequence joins TRBV7-9 and TRBJ2-5; a weak D match, TRBD2 (5 bases). V lost 7 bases and J 4 bases, leaving 13 bases between the germline ends. The length of the CDR3 is 13 residues. Germline lookup yields CDR1 SEHNR and CDR2 FQNEAQ (reference sequence). CDR3 loop: CASIRGLGETQYF. In DNA, the CDR3 is TGTGCCAGCATACGGGGATTAGGAGAGACCCAGTACTTC. The full variable domain, rest sourced from reference TRBV7-9 and TRBJ2-5, is DTGVSQNPRHKITKRGQNVTFRCDPISEHNRLYWYRQTLGQGPEFLTYFQNEAQLEKSRLLSDRFSAERPKGSFSTLEIQRTEQGDSAMYLCASIRGLGETQYFGPGTRLLVL.